This T cell receptor (beta chain) was recorded in a study of blood T cell repertoires in COVID-19. Study overall: The samples span acute and convalescent COVID-19 from the United States, Italy and Spain.

Original methodology: Amplification with reference gene primers provided the estimates of nucleated cell counts. Clones were sequenced by immunoSEQ multiplex PCR, and TCRdb holds only the in-frame ones, with some missing. Clone size and V and J calls were adopted from that table, with D and trimming inferred from the DNA. The table shows approximately 150,000 clones, with roughly 82% occurring only once. This clone is a singleton in its sample. The CDR3 runs to 13 residues. Deletions cut 5 bases from V and 4 bases from J, with 10 bases between. Germline V lookup: CDR1 SEHNR, CDR2 FQNEAQ (reference sequence).

The sequencing input was peripheral blood. This rearrangement joins TRBV7-9 to TRBJ2-3; D perhaps matches TRBD1 (5 bases). The clonotype comes from a woman between 50 and 59 years old in a cohort sampled during active or convalescent COVID-19. DNA for the CDR3: TGTGCCAGCAGCCAGACAGACCCAGATACGCAGTATTTT. This encodes CASSQTDPDTQYF.